The text below deals with one T cell receptor beta chain. Germline trimming cut 3 bases from V and 6 bases from J; bases unmatched to any gene: 9. This CDR3 region has 16 residues. Germline loops: CDR1 SQVTM, CDR2 ANQGSEA. These data belong to a study of T cells after yellow fever vaccination. TCRdb re-called the 5' RACE reads with MiXCR, one entry per CDR3 protein. The sample records more than 450,000 distinct CDR3 sequences, about a fifth being singletons. The sequence came from a man aged 18 to 29 who received the YFV17D yellow fever vaccine. The V gene is TRBV29-1, the J gene TRBJ2-3, with 13 nucleotides matching TRBD2. The source was PBMCs, collected roughly 20 days after the first yellow fever vaccination. CDR3: CSVEVRLAGGPDTQYF. For the CDR3, the DNA is TGCAGCGTTGAGGTTAGACTAGCGGGGGGCCCGGATACGCAGTATTTT.